These 3 T cell receptor beta chains share one sample of origin, sequenced in a study of OX40 agonist ivuxolimab in advanced cancers. Library creation used the immunoSEQ multiplex PCR assay. The clones in this table, taken by TCRdb from immuneACCESS, are in-frame only. Not every clone is retained; where verified, under half of the shortfall comes from an unresolved V gene, and the cause of the rest is unknown. Within this sample are fewer than 85,000 clones, with about 87% of them counted one time only. The top ten clones comprise about a tenth of the sample. The sample in question was CD4+ or CD8+ T cells sorted from blood, obtained in a trial of the OX40 agonist ivuxolimab. These receptors were obtained from an adult with an advanced solid tumor such as melanoma, head and neck, liver or kidney cancer.

The chain joins TRBV6-5 to TRBJ2-7; perhaps TRBD1 as D (6 bases). CDR3 length equals 13 residues. The germline V and J ends were trimmed by 2 bases and 6 bases, with 11 bases remaining between them. Germline V gene lookup returns CDR1 MNHEY and CDR2 SVGAGI. CDR3 sequence reads: CASSYHTGSEQYF. CDR3 DNA sequence: TGTGCCAGCAGTTACCATACAGGGAGCGAGCAGTACTTC.

The chain combines TRBV10-3 with TRBJ1-3; 7 nucleotides line up with TRBD1. CDR3 length equals 14 residues. The ends lost 3 bases at V and 2 bases at J; junction bases unmatched: 1. The germline CDR1 and CDR2 sequences are ENHRY and SYGVKD. Here the CDR3 reads CAISDDRAGNTIYF. DNA of the CDR3: TGTGCCATCAGTGATGACAGGGCTGGAAACACCATATATTTT.

The chain links TRBV5-1 to TRBJ1-1, with D unresolved. The CDR3 runs 15 residues. CDR1 is SGHRS and CDR2 is YFSETQ in the germline V gene. Trimming left V 0 bases short and J 1 base short, with 10 bases between. The CDR3 nucleotides read TGCGCCAGCAGCTTGGAAGGAGGAGGGAACACTGAAGCTTTCTTT. Protein product: CASSLEGGGNTEAFF.